A selection of T cell receptor beta chains follows, all from one sample in a study of blood T cell repertoires in COVID-19. The method was immunoSEQ multiplex PCR; TCRdb's version includes in-frame clones alone and lacks a portion of them. The sample carries 350,000 to 450,000 clones, approximately 90% recorded once. The specimen sequenced was PBMCs or T cells enriched from blood (not recorded which). The receptors were gathered from a young man who had recovered from COVID-19. CDR3s leave out the opening cysteine and the closing phenylalanine or tryptophan.

TRBV11-2	TRBJ2-1	ASSLDTSGSYNEQF
TRBV10-2	TRBJ1-1	ASSLFLTGVTEAF
TRBV5-1	TRBJ2-5	ASSLIGTSGSETQY
TRBV7-9	TRBJ1-4	ASSPAGGGEKLF
TRBV4-2	TRBJ2-7	ASSQDAGNYEQY
TRBV7-9	TRBJ1-2	ASSSTGQGLGGYT
TRBV28	TRBJ2-2	ASSRRTGELF
TRBV2	TRBJ1-1	ASSFRTGMNTEAF
TRBV5-1	TRBJ2-7	ASSQGQGASEQY
TRBV7-8	TRBJ2-5	ASSLAVRGGQETQY
TRBV27	TRBJ1-6	ASSYRREGSPLH
TRBV3-1/TRBV3-2	TRBJ1-4	ASSQAPGQGVEKLF
TRBV12-3/TRBV12-4	TRBJ1-5	ASSFGQNQPQH
TRBV19	TRBJ1-6	ASTGTAYSPLH
TRBV2	TRBJ1-2	ASRRQTPGDGYT
TRBV6-2/TRBV6-3	TRBJ2-5	ASSLGTSGRIGETQY
TRBV5-4	TRBJ2-6	ASSLAGQGSGANVLT
TRBV7-2	TRBJ2-5	ASSRIVRGFSLETQY
TRBV19	TRBJ2-5	ASSGGTSQETQY
TRBV6-7	TRBJ1-6	ASSYSQKGHESPLH
TRBV3-1/TRBV3-2	TRBJ1-3	ASSQERVSGNTIY
TRBV4-1	TRBJ2-1	ASSQDRYRGLSEQF
TRBV7-2	TRBJ2-7	ASSLARGQLEQY
TRBV5-1	TRBJ2-5	ASSPGTGGAETQY
TRBV19	TRBJ2-2	ASSIGLAGELF
TRBV3-1/TRBV3-2	TRBJ1-3	ASSQTMKRSGNTIY
TRBV15	TRBJ1-5	ATSPEGHQPQH
TRBV5-6	TRBJ1-3	ASAFQGSSGNTIY
TRBV6-5	TRBJ2-7	ASTPSGSRYEQY
TRBV18	TRBJ1-3	ASSPSQGSSGNTIY
TRBV5-1	TRBJ2-1	ASSLATLAGTYNEQF
TRBV21-1	TRBJ1-4	ASSKSGGDSVSTNEKLF
TRBV7-6	TRBJ2-7	ASSHPGLAGNEQY
TRBV19	TRBJ2-1	ASSRGTRNNEQF
TRBV3-1/TRBV3-2	TRBJ1-4	ASSPDRGAGTNEKLF
TRBV9	TRBJ1-6	ASQAGGARSPLH
TRBV15	TRBJ2-1	ATSRETGGAYNEQF
TRBV21-1	TRBJ2-7	ASSITSGTYEQY